This passage covers 24 T cell receptor beta chains from one sample sequenced in a study of cytomegalovirus exposure and HLA in healthy donors. The PCR used 60 Vbeta and 13 Jbeta primers. Clones were sequenced by immunoSEQ multiplex PCR, and TCRdb holds only the in-frame ones, with some missing. In the table there are approximately 150,000 clones, less than 85% of which are singletons. Material for sequencing was PBMCs. The receptors derive from a man aged 35-49 years in good health and CMV-seronegative.

The rearrangement links TRBV19 to TRBJ2-3; 7 bases are a match to TRBD2. The germline gives CDR1 LNHDA, CDR2 SQIVND (reference sequence). The CDR3 is 14 residues long. J was trimmed by 0 bases and V by 7 bases; bases with no gene match: 4. The CDR3 sequence: CASTPGLSTDTQYF. Here the CDR3 DNA reads TGTGCCAGTACTCCGGGACTAAGCACAGATACGCAGTATTTT.

This chain joins TRBV6-1 and TRBJ1-1, with a tentative D call TRBD1 (5 bases). The CDR3 contains 14 residues. Germline CDR1 MNHNS, CDR2 SASEGT. The germline V and J ends were trimmed by 4 bases and 4 bases, with 13 bases remaining between them. CDR3 DNA: TGTGCCAGCAGTGCAAGTAGGGGTATCACTGAAGCTTTCTTT. Translating gives CASSASRGITEAFF.

The genes are TRBV5-6 and TRBJ2-3; 11 bases fit TRBD2. V dropped 0 bases and J dropped 3; count of bases not matched to a gene: 6. Germline V gives CDR1 SGHDT, CDR2 YYEEEE. The CDR3 length is 17 residues. The CDR3 here is CASSLEGTSGGTDTQYF. In nucleotides, the CDR3 is TGTGCCAGCAGCTTGGAAGGAACTAGCGGGGGAACAGATACGCAGTATTTT.

The chain has TRBV5-1 and TRBJ2-5; D is uncertain. Gene TRBJ2-7 matches the end of the DNA better, so the J call may be wrong. The CDR3 runs 16 residues. Per germline, CDR1 SGHRS and CDR2 YFSETQ. Written as DNA, the CDR3 is TGCGCCAGCAGCTCCACGTTGTCGGTTAGCTCCTACGAGCAGTACTTC. Its protein product is CASSSTLSVSSYEQYF.

V usage is TRBV2 and J usage is TRBJ2-2; the match to TRBD2 covers 10 bases. This CDR3 region has 14 residues. The J segment lost 7 bases and the V segment lost 7 bases, leaving 6 bases of the junction unmatched. Germline V lookup: CDR1 SNHLY, CDR2 FYNNEI. In nucleotides, the CDR3 is TGTGCCAGCACCTCCGGGACTAGCGACGGGGAGCTGTTTTTT. This encodes CASTSGTSDGELFF.

This sequence joins TRBV5-6 and TRBJ1-1; no reliable D call. Germline V lookup: CDR1 SGHDT, CDR2 YYEEEE. The V end was cut by 4 bases, the J end by 5 bases, with 21 bases between. This CDR3 spans 16 amino acids. CDR3 protein: CASSILGVQRNTEAFF. CDR3 DNA: TGTGCCAGCAGCATTTTAGGAGTTCAGAGAAATACTGAAGCTTTCTTT. The complete variable domain, with remaining parts taken from reference TRBV5-6 and TRBJ1-1, reads DAGVTQSPTHLIKTRGQQVTLRCSPKSGHDTVSWYQQALGQGPQFIFQYYEEEERQRGNFPDRFSGHQFPNYSSELNVNALLLGDSALYLCASSILGVQRNTEAFFGQGTRLTVV.

J is TRBJ2-2 and V is TRBV5-1, with 7 bases that match TRBD1. The CDR3 consists of 19 residues. The germline V gene encodes CDR1 SGHRS and CDR2 YFSETQ. J was trimmed by 5 bases and V by 3 bases; bases with no gene match: 19. The CDR3 nucleotides are TGCGCCAGCAGCTCCCGACCGGGACAGACAATTACTTTAACCGGGGAGCTGTTTTTT. It codes for CASSSRPGQTITLTGELFF.

As regards this clone: Distinct nucleotide sequences in the sample also encode this CDR3. This sequence joins TRBV30 and TRBJ1-2; weak D call: TRBD1 (5 bases). The V end was cut by 4 bases, the J end by 4 bases, with 28 bases between. This CDR3 spans 18 amino acids. The germline V gene encodes CDR1 GTSNPN and CDR2 SVGIG (reference sequence). CDR3 region: CAWNGAKPPRSSSYGYTF. The CDR3 DNA follows: TGTGCCTGGAATGGGGCTAAACCGCCAAGAAGTTCATCCTATGGCTACACCTTC. The whole variable domain, remainder taken from reference TRBV30 and TRBJ1-2, is SQTIHQWPATLVQPVGSPLSLECTVEGTSNPNLYWYRQAAGRGLQLLFYSVGIGQISSEVPQNLSASRPQDRQFILSSKKLLLSDSGFYLCAWNGAKPPRSSSYGYTFGSGTRLTVV.

The chain uses TRBV4-2 and TRBJ2-7, with a tentative D call TRBD2 (5 bases). The germline V and J ends were trimmed by 0 bases and 7 bases, with 19 bases remaining between them. The germline gives CDR1 LGHNA, CDR2 YNFKEQ. The CDR3 has 16 residues. For the CDR3, the DNA is TGTGCCAGCAGCCAAGAGGGAGCGGTGATGTCCTGGGAGCAGTACTTC. It yields the protein CASSQEGAVMSWEQYF.

The genes are TRBV11-1 and TRBJ1-2; D ambiguous. The CDR3 extends over 12 amino acids. CDR1 SGHAT and CDR2 FQDESV come from the germline V gene (reference sequence). Trimming shortened V by 8 bases and J by 7 bases, and 14 bases separated the two germline ends. The DNA for the CDR3 is TGTGCCAGCGCGAGTCCATCGGGTGGCTACACCTTC. Protein sequence: CASASPSGGYTF.

The chain uses TRBV5-1 and TRBJ1-5; 8 nucleotides align to TRBD1. The germline CDR1 and CDR2 sequences are SGHRS and YFSETQ. There are 14 residues in the CDR3. V lost 3 bases and J lost 7; bases outside the gene matches: 6. This CDR3 is CASSSQGGEQPQHF. CDR3 nucleotide sequence: TGCGCCAGCAGCTCACAGGGGGGAGAACAGCCCCAGCATTTT.

The chain joins TRBV7-8 to TRBJ1-4, with D unclear. V shed 5 bases and J shed 1 base, with 17 bases lying between them. The CDR3 runs to 17 residues. The V gene's germline CDR1 is SGHVS and CDR2 FQNEAQ. DNA of the CDR3: TGTGCCAGCAGCCAAAATTTTGTACGGGAAACTAATGAAAAACTGTTTTTT. Translation gives CASSQNFVRETNEKLFF.

The J gene is TRBJ2-2, the V gene TRBV21-1; the table's D gene call, TRBD1, was not cross checked with the DNA. TRBV21-1 is a pseudogene. The CDR3 contains 15 residues. CDR3 loop: CASSNAGTGTGELFF. In DNA, the CDR3 is TGTGCCAGCAGCAACGCAGGGACAGGGACCGGGGAGCTGTTTTTT.

This chain links TRBV10-3 with TRBJ2-3; unclear D gene. The germline CDR1 and CDR2 sequences are ENHRY and SYGVKD. V lost 0 bases and J lost 0, with 7 bases in between. The CDR3 totals 15 residues. The CDR3 coding sequence is TGTGCCATCAGTGAGTCAACAGCTAGCACAGATACGCAGTATTTT. The encoded protein is CAISESTASTDTQYF.

About this clone itself: The junction does not match germline at one end; this may be a read error. The chain uses TRBV4-2 and TRBJ2-3, with D hard to call. The CDR3 extends over 16 amino acids. Germline loops: CDR1 LGHNA, CDR2 YNFKEQ. The CDR3 loop reads CVSSSRPGTSTDTQYF. The CDR3 DNA reads as TGTGTCAGCAGCTCCCGCCCTGGTACTAGCACAGATACGCAGTATTTT.

The gene calls are TRBV5-1 and TRBJ2-7; D may be TRBD2 (5 bases). Trimming cost V 0 bases and J 3 bases, with 13 bases left between them. CDR3 length equals 15 residues. Germline V CDR1 and CDR2: SGHRS, YFSETQ. The CDR3 region is CASSLVVGVGYEQYF. The CDR3 region has the DNA TGCGCCAGCAGCTTGGTAGTGGGAGTCGGCTACGAGCAGTACTTC.

This chain uses TRBV9 with TRBJ2-5; 9 bases match TRBD2. The CDR3 is 13 residues long. CDR1 and CDR2 from the germline V gene are SGDLS and YYNGEE. The V and J ends lost 5 bases and 5 bases, in that order; junction bases with no gene match: 4. The CDR3 bases are TGTGCCAGCAGTCCTAGCGGGGACGAGACCCAGTACTTC. Protein sequence: CASSPSGDETQYF.

Here the CDR3 reads CASSLLDRDYEQYF. The CDR3 DNA is TGTGCCAGCAGTCTATTGGACAGAGACTACGAGCAGTACTTC. The V and J genes are TRBV6-1 and TRBJ2-7, with D tentatively TRBD1 (6 bases). Deletions cut 5 bases from V and 3 bases from J, with 14 bases between. CDR1 is MNHNS and CDR2 is SASEGT in the germline V gene. The CDR3 has 14 residues.

A word on this clone: A junction boundary mismatches the germline segment, possibly from a read error. The chain couples TRBV11-2 to TRBJ2-4, with 7 nucleotides matching TRBD2. Germline V lookup: CDR1 SGHAT, CDR2 FQNNGV. The CDR3 totals 14 residues. CDR3 bases: TGTGCCGGCAGCCCCACCGGGGGGTTGGACATTCAGTACTTC. As protein: CAGSPTGGLDIQYF.

The CDR3 reads CASSTLTGNSPLHF. Here the CDR3 DNA reads TGTGCCAGTAGTACCTTGACAGGGAATTCACCCCTCCACTTT. V usage is TRBV19 and J usage is TRBJ1-6; TRBD1 matches at 7 bases. CDR1 and CDR2 from the germline V gene are LNHDA and SQIVND (reference sequence). The CDR3 extends over 14 amino acids. V lost 4 bases to trimming and J lost 7 bases; unmatched junction nucleotides: 4.

The rearrangement links TRBV27 to TRBJ2-5; TRBD2 matches 7 bases. Losses at the gene ends were 5 bases for V and 7 bases for J; bases not matched to a gene: 1. This CDR3 contains 11 residues. CDR1 and CDR2 from the germline V gene are MNHEY and SMNVEV (reference sequence). The DNA for the CDR3 is TGTGCCAGCAGTGGGGGGGGGACCCAGTACTTC. Amino acid sequence: CASSGGGTQYF.

The chain is built from TRBV9 and TRBJ2-1; perhaps TRBD1 as D (5 bases). Germline values: CDR1 SGDLS, CDR2 YYNGEE. The CDR3 spans 17 residues. V was cut by 3 bases and J by 4 bases, with 20 bases left in between. The CDR3 DNA reads TGTGCCAGCAGCGCAGTGCCCCAGGGAAAAAGGTACAATGAGCAGTTCTTC. This translates into CASSAVPQGKRYNEQFF.

The chain links TRBV27 to TRBJ2-7, with 8 bases matching TRBD1. V was pared by 4 bases and J by 2 bases, with 4 bases of the junction left unmatched. CDR1 is MNHEY and CDR2 is SMNVEV in the germline V gene (reference sequence). This CDR3 has 14 amino acids. The CDR3 DNA reads as TGTGCCAGCAGTTCCGGGACAGGACCCTACGAGCAGTACTTC. Encoded protein: CASSSGTGPYEQYF.

This clone was picked up a small number of times. The chain carries TRBV18 and TRBJ1-2; D is perhaps TRBD1 (6 bases). CDR1 is KGHSH and CDR2 is LQKENI in the germline V gene. This CDR3 region has 14 residues. Trimming stripped 4 bases from V and 0 bases from J, with 9 bases between. The CDR3 nucleotides read TGTGCCAGCTCACGGGACACGTCTAACTATGGCTACACCTTC. It encodes CASSRDTSNYGYTF. Drawing the rest from reference TRBV18 and TRBJ1-2, the complete variable domain is NAGVMQNPRHLVRRRGQEARLRCSPMKGHSHVYWYRQLPEEGLKFMVYLQKENIIDESGMPKERFSAEFPKEGPSILRIQQVVRGDSAAYFCASSRDTSNYGYTFGSGTRLTVV.